This entry lists 25 T cell receptor beta chains sequenced from one sample in a study of blood T cell repertoires in COVID-19. Generated by immunoSEQ multiplex PCR, the TCRdb table keeps only in-frame clones and is missing some. The sample lists 23,000 or so clones; about 90% were seen once. Sequenced sample: peripheral blood. The receptors here all came from a woman between 65 and 79 years old with active COVID-19.

The rearrangement links TRBV4-1 to TRBJ1-5, with D possibly matching TRBD1 (6 bases). Germline CDR1 and CDR2: MGHRA and YSYEKL. The CDR3 consists of 16 residues. Trimming cost V 3 bases and J 0 bases, with 12 bases left between them. The CDR3 reads CASSQDSPYSNQPQHF. In DNA, the CDR3 is TGCGCCAGCAGCCAGGACAGTCCCTATAGCAATCAGCCCCAGCATTTT.

J is TRBJ1-5 and V is TRBV19, with 9 bases fitting TRBD1. The CDR3 consists of 14 residues. Trimming took 6 bases from V and 7 from J; bases not matched to a gene: 7. Germline V gives CDR1 LNHDA, CDR2 SQIVND (reference sequence). The chain's CDR3 is CASRGTGPRQPQHF. The CDR3 DNA sequence: TGTGCCAGTAGAGGGACAGGGCCGCGGCAGCCCCAGCATTTT.

The chain combines TRBV11-2 with TRBJ2-1; D not certain. The germline V and J ends were trimmed by 1 base and 3 bases, with 13 bases remaining between them. Germline assignment: CDR1 SGHAT and CDR2 FQNNGV. The CDR3 has 16 residues. The CDR3: CASSLGVLGIYNEQFF. The CDR3 nucleotides read TGTGCCAGCAGCTTAGGGGTGTTGGGCATCTACAATGAGCAGTTCTTC.

The V and J genes are TRBV10-2 and TRBJ1-1; D perhaps matches TRBD1 (6 bases). This CDR3 contains 13 residues. V was pared by 6 bases and J by 5 bases, with 13 bases between. The germline CDR1 and CDR2 sequences are WSHSY and SAAADI. The CDR3 protein is CASRPTGSTEAFF. For the CDR3, the DNA is TGCGCCAGCAGACCCACAGGGAGTACTGAAGCTTTCTTT.

This rearrangement joins TRBV9 to TRBJ2-3; 12 bases fit TRBD2. The CDR3 is 16 residues long. V gave up 0 bases and J gave up 3 bases; unmatched junction bases: 2. The germline gives CDR1 SGDLS, CDR2 YYNGEE. CDR3 region: CASSVALAGGTDTQYF. In DNA, the CDR3 is TGTGCCAGCAGCGTAGCTCTAGCGGGAGGGACAGATACGCAGTATTTT.

The V gene is TRBV27, the J gene TRBJ2-3; D possibly corresponds to TRBD2 (6 bases). Germline V gene sequence: CDR1 MNHEY, CDR2 SMNVEV (reference sequence). V lost 5 bases, J lost 6 bases, and 15 bases lay in between. CDR3 length: 14 residues. CDR3: CASSRGRMGDTQYF. The DNA of the CDR3 is TGTGCCAGCAGTCGGGGGAGGATGGGCGATACGCAGTATTTT.

This clone came up once. The chain links TRBV27 to TRBJ2-7; 7 bases map to TRBD1. The CDR3 spans 13 residues. The germline V gene has CDR1 MNHEY and CDR2 SMNVEV (reference sequence). The V and J ends lost 8 bases and 0 bases, in that order; junction bases with no gene match: 4. This chain's CDR3 is CASWDSASYEQYF. For the CDR3, the DNA is TGTGCCAGCTGGGACAGTGCCTCCTACGAGCAGTACTTC.

This clone appeared once. The chain is built from TRBV23-1 and TRBJ1-1, with D perhaps matching TRBD1 (6 bases). TRBV23-1 is recorded as an ORF, its role being uncertain. CDR3 length equals 21 residues. Trimming stripped 7 bases from V and 1 base from J, with 34 bases between. CDR3 protein: CASNLGSTYPPFGTRNTEAFF. CDR3 coding DNA: TGCGCCAGCAATTTAGGGTCAACCTATCCGCCGTTTGGGACACGGAACACTGAAGCTTTCTTT.

This clone was picked up a small number of times. The gene calls are TRBV10-1 and TRBJ2-7, with D tentatively TRBD1 (6 bases). Germline V lookup: CDR1 WNHNN, CDR2 SYGVQD (reference sequence). V was clipped by 2 bases and J by 2 bases, with 10 bases between them. This CDR3 has 14 amino acids. In DNA form, the CDR3 reads TGCGCCAGCAGTGAGGGTCGACAGGCCTACGAGCAGTACTTC. Its translation is CASSEGRQAYEQYF.

J is TRBJ1-5 and V is TRBV18, with D maybe TRBD1 (5 bases). From germline, CDR1 is KGHSH and CDR2 LQKENI. V lost 2 bases to trimming and J lost 8 bases, with 10 bases between them. The CDR3 is 13 amino acids. The CDR3 reads CASSPGWGEPQHF. In DNA form, the CDR3 reads TGTGCCAGCTCACCAGGGTGGGGGGAGCCCCAGCATTTT.

The chain has TRBV7-9 and TRBJ1-1, with a tentative D call TRBD1 (6 bases). This CDR3 has 13 amino acids. V lost 0 bases and J lost 8, with 10 bases in between. Germline CDR1 SEHNR, CDR2 FQNEAQ (reference sequence). The DNA of the CDR3 is TGTGCCAGCAGCTTAGCCACAGGGACCGAAGCTTTCTTT. It is translated as CASSLATGTEAFF.

The chain has TRBV5-6 and TRBJ2-5; TRBD2 might be the D (7 bases). Between the trimmed V and J ends, which lost 0 bases and 5 bases, there was a span of 17 bases. This CDR3 is 16 amino acids long. CDR1 is SGHDT and CDR2 is YYEEEE in the germline V gene. CDR3 amino acids: CASSLGPPGGRETQYF. CDR3 DNA sequence: TGTGCCAGCAGCTTGGGCCCCCCGGGGGGCAGGGAGACCCAGTACTTC.

The V gene is TRBV19, the J gene TRBJ1-4, with 9 bases matching TRBD1. Germline-derived CDR1 and CDR2 are LNHDA and SQIVND (reference sequence). CDR3 length: 15 amino acids. J lost 7 bases, V lost 9 bases, and 12 bases had no gene match. The CDR3 nucleotides are TGTGCCAGCAGGGACAGGGTAGCGGTTGGTGAAAAACTGTTTTTT. Amino acids: CASRDRVAVGEKLFF.

The V gene is TRBV27, the J gene TRBJ2-7, with a weak D call TRBD2 (5 bases). Per the germline V gene, CDR1 is MNHEY and CDR2 is SMNVEV (reference sequence). The V end was cut by 6 bases, the J end by 2 bases, with 17 bases between. The CDR3 has 15 amino acids. In DNA, the CDR3 is TGTGCCAGCAGCCCCAACGGACGGGAACCCTACGAGCAGTACTTC. Protein sequence: CASSPNGREPYEQYF.

In the case of this clone: At one end, the junction sequence differs from germline, possibly due to a read error. The gene calls are TRBV27 and TRBJ2-1; 8 bases map to TRBD2. The CDR3 consists of 16 residues. The germline V gene encodes CDR1 MNHEY and CDR2 SMNVEV (reference sequence). CDR3 sequence: CASSRSGTSVYHEQFF. Written as DNA, the CDR3 is TGTGCCAGCAGTAGATCCGGGACTAGTGTCTACCATGAGCAGTTCTTC.

The chain couples TRBV9 to TRBJ1-4; 9 bases line up with TRBD1. Germline-derived CDR1 and CDR2 are SGDLS and YYNGEE. V dropped 0 bases and J dropped 10; count of bases not matched to a gene: 7. This CDR3 is 15 amino acids long. The DNA of the CDR3 is TGTGCCAGCAGCGTAGCCCCGGGACAGGGTGGAAAACTGTTTTTT. Translated: CASSVAPGQGGKLFF.

This clone was recorded only once. This chain uses TRBV2 with TRBJ2-1, with 8 bases that match TRBD2. Germline trimming cut 8 bases from V and 6 bases from J; bases unmatched to any gene: 6. Germline V lookup: CDR1 SNHLY, CDR2 FYNNEI. The CDR3 runs to 13 residues. The CDR3 region has the DNA TGTGCCAGCCCCCCACGGGAGGGCAATGAGCAGTTCTTC. It yields the protein CASPPREGNEQFF.

This chain joins TRBV4-1 and TRBJ1-5; no clear D gene. This CDR3 region has 14 residues. The V gene's germline CDR1 is MGHRA and CDR2 YSYEKL. Trimming took 0 bases from V and 7 from J, leaving 10 bases between them. The CDR3 is CASSQEAGWQPQHF. Written as DNA, the CDR3 is TGCGCCAGCAGCCAAGAGGCAGGTTGGCAGCCCCAGCATTTT.

This chain connects TRBV2 to TRBJ2-1, with TRBD2 matching over 7 bases. There are 14 residues in the CDR3. The germline V gene encodes CDR1 SNHLY and CDR2 FYNNEI. V shed 10 bases, J shed 5 bases, and the junction held 11 bases outside the gene matches. The DNA of the CDR3 is TGTGCCACCCAAGCGGGATCCGCAAACAATGAGCAGTTCTTC. It is translated as CATQAGSANNEQFF.

In its sample, this clone was seen once. The J gene is TRBJ2-3, the V gene TRBV28; possibly TRBD2 for D (6 bases). The CDR3 contains 13 residues. V lost 8 bases and J 2 bases, leaving 11 bases between the germline ends. Germline CDR1 reads MDHEN; CDR2 reads SYDVKM. The CDR3 bases are TGTGCCAGCGCTTCTAGCGACACAGATACGCAGTATTTT. Its protein is CASASSDTDTQYF.

The CDR3 loop is CASSWRTAGNTIYF. The CDR3 DNA reads TGTGCCAGCAGTTGGCGGACAGCTGGAAACACCATATATTTT. The chain couples TRBV6-2 or TRBV6-3 to TRBJ1-3; possibly TRBD1 for D (6 bases). The ends were cut back, 4 bases at V and 2 bases at J, with 9 bases in the middle. The CDR3 covers 14 residues. Per the germline V gene, CDR1 is MNHEY and CDR2 is SVGEGT.

The chain links TRBV28 to TRBJ1-5; D is possibly TRBD1 (6 bases). The CDR3 has 15 residues. The germline V gene has CDR1 MDHEN and CDR2 SYDVKM. V lost 7 bases, J lost 6 bases, and 19 bases lay in between. The CDR3 is CASNRRGAQSQPQHF. The DNA of the CDR3 is TGTGCCAGCAACCGACGGGGGGCTCAATCTCAGCCCCAGCATTTT.

V is TRBV7-8 and J is TRBJ2-1; the match to TRBD2 covers 9 bases. CDR1 and CDR2 (germline): SGHVS, FQNEAQ. The CDR3 is 19 amino acids. With 0 bases clipped from V and 2 bases from J, the junction kept 11 bases outside the gene matches. Here the CDR3 reads CASSLAGGASGNTYNEQFF. Written as DNA, the CDR3 is TGTGCCAGCAGCTTAGCCGGCGGGGCTAGCGGGAACACCTACAATGAGCAGTTCTTC. The full variable domain, rest sourced from reference TRBV7-8 and TRBJ2-1, is GAGVSQSPRYKVAKRGQDVALRCDPISGHVSLFWYQQALGQGPEFLTYFQNEAQLDKSGLPSDRFFAERPEGSVSTLKIQRTQQEDSAVYLCASSLAGGASGNTYNEQFFGPGTRLTVL.

The chain couples TRBV29-1 to TRBJ2-4, with 7 bases matching TRBD1. CDR1 is SQVTM and CDR2 is ANQGSEA in the germline V gene. The J segment lost 5 bases and the V segment lost 3 bases, leaving 7 bases of the junction unmatched. The CDR3 totals 14 residues. Here the CDR3 reads CSVDGDREENIQYF. CDR3 coding DNA: TGCAGCGTTGACGGGGACAGAGAAGAAAACATTCAGTACTTC.

The V gene is TRBV5-1, the J gene TRBJ2-2; D gene unclear. Germline CDR1 and CDR2: SGHRS and YFSETQ. The CDR3 consists of 13 residues. Trimming pared 1 base from V and 9 bases from J, leaving 10 bases between. CDR3 in amino acids: CASSLWAQRELFF. CDR3 DNA sequence: TGCGCCAGCAGCTTGTGGGCCCAACGGGAGCTGTTTTTT.